A selection of T cell receptor beta chains follows, all from one sample in a study of T cell repertoires in cytomegalovirus infection. MiXCR was run by TCRdb on the reads, yielding one entry per CDR3 protein. The sample has some 160,000 distinct CDR3 sequences, about a sixth seen once. The sample consisted of CD8+ T cells from PBMCs. These receptors were obtained from a human donor in good health (CMV status not recorded). Some clones in this sample may be carry-over from other donors' samples. The CDR3 runs from the conserved cysteine through the conserved F or W. A D gene is named only where the DNA matches it firmly. The size of a clone is reported for some rows only, either as once, few or many, or as a class for expanded clones.

>TRBV18|TRBJ2-2|TRBD1|.
CASSLRDRGLVAGELFF
TGTGCCAGCTCACTCCGGGACAGGGGGCTGGTCGCCGGGGAGCTGTTTTTT
>TRBV6-2/TRBV6-3|TRBJ2-7|.|few
CASSYPYEQYF
TGTGCCAGCAGTTACCCTTACGAGCAGTACTTC
>TRBV7-9|TRBJ1-2|.|.
CASSLAEPYPYGYTF
TGTGCCAGCAGCTTAGCGGAGCCCTACCCCTATGGCTACACCTTC
>TRBV12-3/TRBV12-4|TRBJ2-1|TRBD1|.
CASSFTAQRGLDEQFF
TGTGCCAGCAGTTTCACTGCCCAGAGGGGGCTCGATGAGCAGTTCTTC
>TRBV20-1|TRBJ1-2|TRBD1|.
CSARQGGDGYTF
TGCAGTGCTCGACAGGGAGGGGATGGCTACACCTTC
>TRBV7-9|TRBJ2-3|TRBD2|.
CASSLVPRLAGRFTDTQYF
TGTGCCAGCAGCTTAGTCCCGAGACTAGCGGGAAGGTTCACAGATACGCAGTATTTT
>TRBV6-2/TRBV6-3|TRBJ1-5|.|few
CASSYWGRGGDQPQHF
TGTGCCAGCAGTTACTGGGGCAGGGGCGGCGATCAGCCCCAGCATTTT
>TRBV7-3|TRBJ2-1|TRBD2|once
CASSQGVAGDNEQFF
TGTGCCAGCAGCCAGGGGGTAGCGGGAGACAATGAGCAGTTCTTC
>TRBV7-9|TRBJ2-1|TRBD2|.
CASSHFREEPYNEQFF
TGTGCCAGCAGCCATTTTCGGGAGGAGCCCTACAATGAGCAGTTCTTC
>TRBV28|TRBJ1-2|.|.
CASSLGIGFGGYGYTF
TGTGCCAGCAGTTTGGGTATTGGGTTTGGCGGATATGGCTACACCTTC
>TRBV20-1|TRBJ2-7|.|.
CSARPSGYEQYF
TGCAGTGCTAGACCAAGCGGATACGAGCAGTACTTC
>TRBV29-1|TRBJ2-5|TRBD2|few
CSVVAGEETQYF
TGCAGCGTTGTAGCGGGGGAGGAGACCCAGTACTTC
>TRBV28|TRBJ2-7|TRBD2|.
CASRRRGRTSGRAYGDEQYF
TGTGCCAGCAGGAGACGAGGGCGGACTAGCGGGAGGGCCTACGGGGACGAGCAGTACTTC
>TRBV6-2/TRBV6-3|TRBJ2-7|.|.
CASRGSGDEQYF
TGTGCCAGCCGGGGAAGTGGTGACGAGCAGTACTTC
>TRBV28|TRBJ2-1|.|.
CASSLGEGGYNEQFF
TGTGCCAGCAGTTTAGGAGAAGGAGGTTACAATGAGCAGTTCTTC
>TRBV6-2/TRBV6-3|TRBJ2-5|TRBD2|.
CASSIQAGKETQYF
TGTGCCAGCAGTATCCAAGCGGGAAAAGAGACCCAGTACTTC
>TRBV11-2|TRBJ1-1|TRBD1|few
CASSTILQGDPNTEAFF
TGTGCCAGCAGCACAATTCTACAGGGGGACCCGAACACTGAAGCTTTCTTT
>TRBV7-2|TRBJ2-7|TRBD1|few
CASSPPGQNYEQYF
TGTGCCAGCAGCCCACCGGGACAGAACTACGAGCAGTACTTC
>TRBV20-1|TRBJ1-1|.|few
CSAMWGGTEAFF
TGCAGTGCTATGTGGGGAGGCACTGAAGCTTTCTTT
>TRBV7-6|TRBJ2-1|.|.
CASSLVSEAYNEQFF
TGTGCCAGCAGCTTAGTCTCTGAAGCCTACAATGAGCAGTTCTTC
>TRBV15|TRBJ2-3|.|.
CATSRHTVTGPADTQYF
TGTGCCACCAGCAGACACACAGTGACAGGTCCGGCAGATACGCAGTATTTT
>TRBV14|TRBJ2-7|.|.
CASSHVSYEQYF
TGTGCCAGCAGCCATGTCAGCTACGAGCAGTACTTC
>TRBV6-2/TRBV6-3|TRBJ2-1|.|.
CASSRGREQFF
TGTGCCAGCAGCAGGGGCAGGGAGCAGTTCTTC
>TRBV29-1|TRBJ2-1|.|.
CSGDRDNNNEQFF
TGCAGCGGGGACCGGGACAATAACAATGAGCAGTTCTTC
>TRBV4-1|TRBJ1-5|.|few
CASSQDVTAQRPQHF
TGCGCCAGCAGCCAAGATGTCACAGCCCAGAGACCCCAGCATTTT
>TRBV25-1|TRBJ2-7|TRBD2|.
CASSWGGVEQYF
TGTGCCAGCAGTTGGGGGGGAGTCGAGCAGTACTTC
>TRBV6-6|TRBJ2-1|TRBD1|.
CASSYSEDRGRGTYNEQFF
TGTGCCAGCAGTTACTCGGAGGACAGGGGGCGCGGAACCTACAATGAGCAGTTCTTC
>TRBV7-8|TRBJ2-3|.|many
CASSLAQDTQYF
TGTGCCAGCAGCTTAGCGCAAGATACGCAGTATTTT
>TRBV29-1|TRBJ1-2|.|.
CSVEIPYGYTF
TGCAGCGTTGAGATACCCTATGGCTACACCTTC
>TRBV28|TRBJ2-7|.|.
CASSFDARQGGSMNYEQYF
TGTGCCAGCAGTTTCGATGCGAGACAGGGAGGGTCAATGAACTACGAGCAGTACTTC
>TRBV28|TRBJ2-3|TRBD2|few
CASSLSGSRTDTQYF
TGTGCCAGCAGTTTGAGCGGGAGTAGGACAGATACGCAGTATTTT
>TRBV7-9|TRBJ2-7|.|few
CASTSGGPYEQYF
TGTGCCAGCACCTCCGGGGGACCCTACGAGCAGTACTTC
>TRBV7-2|TRBJ2-1|.|.
CASSFKFSSYNEQFF
TGTGCCAGCAGCTTTAAATTCAGCTCCTACAATGAGCAGTTCTTC
>TRBV6-2/TRBV6-3|TRBJ1-2|.|many
CASSHLMDPSGYTF
TGTGCCAGCAGTCACTTAATGGACCCATCAGGCTACACCTTC
>TRBV11-3|TRBJ2-1|TRBD2|.
CASSLIAGSNEQFF
TGTGCCAGCAGCTTGATAGCGGGGTCCAATGAGCAGTTCTTC
>TRBV24-1|TRBJ2-3|.|.
CATSAYPTDTQYF
TGTGCCACCAGCGCGTACCCAACCGATACGCAGTATTTT
>TRBV12-3/TRBV12-4|TRBJ2-5|TRBD2|.
CASGLIAGQETQYF
TGTGCCAGCGGACTCATAGCGGGGCAAGAGACCCAGTACTTC
>TRBV7-8|TRBJ1-5|.|many
CASSSGADQPQHF
TGTGCCAGCAGCTCCGGAGCGGATCAGCCCCAGCATTTT
>TRBV6-1|TRBJ1-4|.|.
CASSEWRPFATNEKLFF
TGTGCCAGCAGTGAATGGCGACCCTTTGCAACTAATGAAAAACTGTTTTTT
>TRBV7-4|TRBJ2-1|TRBD2|.
CASVKRESGYEQFF
TGTGCCAGCGTCAAGCGGGAGTCCGGATATGAGCAGTTCTTC
>TRBV7-8|TRBJ1-2|.|many
CASSPGTGTGNPNYGYTF
TGTGCCAGCAGCCCAGGAACCGGGACCGGGAACCCCAACTATGGCTACACCTTC
>TRBV7-2|TRBJ2-3|.|.
CASSWASREIDTQYF
TGTGCCAGCAGCTGGGCATCCAGGGAAATAGATACGCAGTATTTT
>TRBV7-9|TRBJ1-5|.|.
CASSNGSNQPQHF
TGTGCCAGCAGCAACGGTAGCAATCAGCCCCAGCATTTT
>TRBV10-3|TRBJ2-7|.|.
CAISEDYEQYF
TGTGCCATCAGTGAGGACTACGAGCAGTACTTC
>TRBV18|TRBJ1-1|.|.
CASSPLGTTEAFF
TGTGCCAGCTCACCCCTCGGGACCACTGAAGCTTTCTTT
>TRBV7-2|TRBJ1-1|.|few
CASSSEPKNTEAFF
TGTGCCAGCAGCTCCGAACCAAAGAACACTGAAGCTTTCTTT
>TRBV6-2/TRBV6-3|TRBJ2-7|.|.
CASSFDNRAHEQYF
TGTGCCAGCAGTTTCGACAACAGGGCCCACGAGCAGTACTTC
>TRBV7-2|TRBJ2-5|TRBD2|few
CASSLILAGALQETQYF
TGTGCCAGCAGCTTAATACTAGCGGGGGCCCTCCAAGAGACCCAGTACTTC
>TRBV7-9|TRBJ2-1|.|few
CASSLARGYDEQFF
TGTGCCAGCAGCTTAGCCCGGGGGTACGATGAGCAGTTCTTC
>TRBV27|TRBJ2-3|.|few
CASSTTGSDTQYF
TGTGCCAGCAGTACCACAGGGTCAGATACGCAGTATTTT
>TRBV7-2|TRBJ2-5|.|.
CASSLNGRQETQYF
TGTGCCAGCAGCTTAAACGGCCGACAAGAGACCCAGTACTTC